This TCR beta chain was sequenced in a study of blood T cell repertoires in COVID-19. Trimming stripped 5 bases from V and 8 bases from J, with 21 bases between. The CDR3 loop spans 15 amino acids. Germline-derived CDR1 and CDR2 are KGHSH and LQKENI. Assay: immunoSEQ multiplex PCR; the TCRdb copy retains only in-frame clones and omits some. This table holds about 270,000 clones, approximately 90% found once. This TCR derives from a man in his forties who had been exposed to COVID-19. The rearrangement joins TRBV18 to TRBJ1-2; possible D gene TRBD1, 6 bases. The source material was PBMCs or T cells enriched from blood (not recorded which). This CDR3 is CASSFDRTGEWGYTF. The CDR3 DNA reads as TGTGCCAGCTCATTCGACAGGACCGGGGAGTGGGGCTACACCTTC.